This T cell receptor beta chain is from a study of human T cells and chemical hapten exposure. Study summary: DPC 0.01% went on the upper back by patch test, with reading at 6 days.

Indicated time point: pre-sensitization, week 0. Treatment described: therapeutic diphenylcyclopropenone sensitization with weekly scalp DPC. In the authors' methods: A per-sample median of roughly 96,000 TCRs was observed, with a range of roughly 20,000 to 750,000. In TCRdb, the RACE reads were re-called with MiXCR into one record per CDR3 protein. TCRdb's processing, not the study's, gives the V and J calls here. Here the sample spans some 39,000 distinct CDR3 sequences, roughly 7.6% being singletons. This clonotype was counted at least ten times. Sequencing used whole blood, obtained in connection with sensitization to the hapten diphenylcyclopropenone (DPC). The sequence was obtained from a woman aged 45-60 years with alopecia areata. Some clones in this sample may be carry-over from other donors' samples.

The CDR3 sequence is CASGPNSGRALPDTQYF. The DNA for the CDR3 is TGTGCTAGTGGTCCAAATAGCGGGAGGGCCCTTCCCGATACGCAGTATTTT. The chain links TRBV12-5 to TRBJ2-3, with TRBD2 matching 11 bases. Per the germline V gene, CDR1 is LGHNT and CDR2 is FRNRAP. The V and J ends lost 5 bases and 6 bases, in that order; junction bases with no gene match: 13. The CDR3 has 17 residues. Full variable domain (remainder filled in from reference TRBV12-5 and TRBJ2-3): DARVTQTPRHKVTEMGQEVTMRCQPILGHNTVFWYRQTMMQGLELLAYFRNRAPLDDSGMPKDRFSAEMPDATLATLKIQPSEPRDSAVYFCASGPNSGRALPDTQYFGPGTRLTVL.